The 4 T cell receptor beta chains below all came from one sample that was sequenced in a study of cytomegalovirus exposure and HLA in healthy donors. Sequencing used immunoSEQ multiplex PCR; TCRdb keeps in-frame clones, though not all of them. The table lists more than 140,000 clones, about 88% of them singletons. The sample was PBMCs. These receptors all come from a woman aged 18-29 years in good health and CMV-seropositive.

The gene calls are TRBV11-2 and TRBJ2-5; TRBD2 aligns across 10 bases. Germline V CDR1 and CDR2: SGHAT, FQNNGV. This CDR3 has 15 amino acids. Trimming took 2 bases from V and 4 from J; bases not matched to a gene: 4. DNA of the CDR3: TGTGCCAGCAGCTTAACCACTAGCGGGGCAGAGACCCAGTACTTC. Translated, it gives CASSLTTSGAETQYF.

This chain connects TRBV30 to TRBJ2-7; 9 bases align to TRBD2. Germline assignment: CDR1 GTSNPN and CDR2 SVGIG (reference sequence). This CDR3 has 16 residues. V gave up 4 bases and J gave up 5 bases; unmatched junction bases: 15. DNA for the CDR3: TGTGCCTGGAATTCGGTTTTAGCGGGAGCTGGGAACGAGCAGTACTTC. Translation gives CAWNSVLAGAGNEQYF. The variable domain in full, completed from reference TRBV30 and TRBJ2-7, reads SQTIHQWPATLVQPVGSPLSLECTVEGTSNPNLYWYRQAAGRGLQLLFYSVGIGQISSEVPQNLSASRPQDRQFILSSKKLLLSDSGFYLCAWNSVLAGAGNEQYFGPGTRLTVT.

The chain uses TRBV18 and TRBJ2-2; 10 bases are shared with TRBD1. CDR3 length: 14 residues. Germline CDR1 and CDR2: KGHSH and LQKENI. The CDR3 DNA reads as TGTCCGGGACAGGGGCCGCCAGACACCGGGGAGCTGTTTTTT. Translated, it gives CPGQGPPDTGELFF.

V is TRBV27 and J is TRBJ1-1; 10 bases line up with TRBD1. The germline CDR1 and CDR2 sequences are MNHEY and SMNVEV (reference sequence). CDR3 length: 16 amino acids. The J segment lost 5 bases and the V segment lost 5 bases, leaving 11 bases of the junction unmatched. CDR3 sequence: CASSPRQGARGTEAFF. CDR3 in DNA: TGTGCCAGCAGTCCCAGACAGGGGGCGCGGGGTACTGAAGCTTTCTTT.